This TCR beta chain was sequenced during a study of PD-L1 blockade in urothelial cancer. Whole-study context: Researchers found blood samples held a median of approximately 150,000 T cells. Overall study results and limits: Tumor-associated clones in the blood of durable-benefit patients grew more at 3 weeks. Lower than median blood TCR clonality before treatment predicted better survival.

Produced via immunoSEQ multiplex PCR; TCRdb's table is partial and in-frame only. The profile shows fewer than 30,000 clones, about four fifths of them singletons. CDR3 length: 13 amino acids. Germline V gene lookup returns CDR1 SGHVS and CDR2 FQNEAQ. The germline V and J ends were trimmed by 0 bases and 6 bases, with 9 bases remaining between them. A remark on this clone: The antigen is not known.

The source is a man between 65 and 85 years old with urothelial cancer. Sequences were derived from PBMCs, sampled around atezolizumab (anti-PD-L1) treatment. The V call is TRBV7-8, the J call TRBJ2-7; tentative D call: TRBD1 (7 bases). The DNA of the CDR3 is TGTGCCAGCAGCTTAGCGCGGGACAGCGAGCAGTACTTC. It encodes CASSLARDSEQYF. Full variable domain (remainder filled in from reference TRBV7-8 and TRBJ2-7): GAGVSQSPRYKVAKRGQDVALRCDPISGHVSLFWYQQALGQGPEFLTYFQNEAQLDKSGLPSDRFFAERPEGSVSTLKIQRTQQEDSAVYLCASSLARDSEQYFGPGTRLTVT.